This T cell receptor (beta chain) was captured in a study of beta chain features in type 1 diabetes. Reverse transcription of all isolated RNA meant that expressed TCRB transcripts were sequenced. Sequencing was performed with immunoSEQ multiplex PCR; in TCRdb, only in-frame clones are kept and a portion is missing. Found here are some 150,000 clones, around a tenth of them singletons; the top ten hold 0.6% to 0.8%. This CDR3 is built from 14 residues. The junction had 7 bases not matched to a gene; V was cut back by 4 bases and J by 4 bases. Germline-derived CDR1 and CDR2 are SGHRS and YFSETQ. This TCR was sampled from a man between 18 and 35 years old in good health. The sample was central memory CD4+ T cells from blood. The chain links TRBV5-1 to TRBJ1-1; the match to TRBD1 covers 7 bases. The CDR3 DNA reads as TGCGCCAGCAGCCAACGGACAGGATTCACTGAAGCTTTCTTT. Protein: CASSQRTGFTEAFF.